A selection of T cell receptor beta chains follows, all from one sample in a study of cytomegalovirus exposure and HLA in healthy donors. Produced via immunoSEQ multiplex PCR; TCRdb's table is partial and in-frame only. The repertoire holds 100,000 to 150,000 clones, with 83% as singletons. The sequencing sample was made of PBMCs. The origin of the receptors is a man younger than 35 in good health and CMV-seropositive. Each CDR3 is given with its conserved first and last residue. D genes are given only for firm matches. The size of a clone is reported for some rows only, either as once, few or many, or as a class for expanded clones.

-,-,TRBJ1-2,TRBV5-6,CASSLGGQGYGYTF,TGTGCCAGCAGCTTGGGGGGACAAGGATATGGCTACACCTTC
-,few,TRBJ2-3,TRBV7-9,CASSFGTRTDTQYF,TGTGCCAGCAGCTTCGGGACACGCACAGATACGCAGTATTTT
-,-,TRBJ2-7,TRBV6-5,CASSYGIPGQKVEQYF,TGTGCCAGCAGTTACGGGATACCCGGACAAAAGGTCGAGCAGTACTTC
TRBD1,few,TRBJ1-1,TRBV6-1,CASVSGTGMNTEAFF,TGTGCCAGCGTCTCCGGGACAGGGATGAACACTGAAGCTTTCTTT
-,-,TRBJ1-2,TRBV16,CASSLIDIGYGYTF,TGTGCCAGCAGCCTAATCGACATCGGCTATGGCTACACCTTC
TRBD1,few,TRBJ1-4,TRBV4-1,CASSQGDRAANEKLFF,TGCGCCAGCAGCCAAGGTGACAGGGCTGCTAATGAAAAACTGTTTTTT
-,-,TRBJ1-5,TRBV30,CAWRAGGDNQPQHF,TGTGCCTGGAGGGCGGGCGGAGACAATCAGCCCCAGCATTTT
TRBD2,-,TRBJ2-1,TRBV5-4,CATRGLAGGGEQFF,TGTGCCACCCGCGGACTAGCGGGGGGCGGTGAGCAGTTCTTC
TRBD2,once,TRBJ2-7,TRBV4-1,CASSRAGGSAYEQYF,TGCGCCAGCAGCCGAGCGGGGGGATCTGCCTACGAGCAGTACTTC
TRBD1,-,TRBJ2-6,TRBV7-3,CASSFPGTGRSGANVLTF,TGTGCCAGCAGCTTCCCCGGGACAGGTCGCTCTGGGGCCAACGTCCTGACTTTC
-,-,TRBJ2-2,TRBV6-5,CASSTHRATGELFF,TGTGCCAGCAGCACCCACAGGGCCACCGGGGAGCTGTTTTTT
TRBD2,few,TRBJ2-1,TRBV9,CASTTSGGEYNEQFF,TGTGCCAGCACCACTAGCGGGGGCGAGTACAATGAGCAGTTCTTC
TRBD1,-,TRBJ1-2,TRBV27,CASSLSGQGGYTF,TGTGCCAGCAGTCTAAGCGGACAGGGAGGCTACACCTTC
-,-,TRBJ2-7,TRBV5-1,CASSVRDTDFYEQYF,TGCGCCAGCAGCGTAAGGGACACCGATTTTTACGAGCAGTACTTC
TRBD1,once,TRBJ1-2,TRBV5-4,CASSPGQGALGGYTF,TGTGCCAGCAGCCCGGGACAGGGGGCTTTGGGGGGCTACACCTTC
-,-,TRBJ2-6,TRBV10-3,CAISRKSYLSGANVLTF,TGTGCCATCAGCCGCAAGAGCTACCTCTCTGGGGCCAACGTCCTGACTTTC
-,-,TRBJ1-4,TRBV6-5,CASRTRRGEAKLFF,TGTGCCAGCAGGACGCGTCGGGGGGAGGCAAAACTGTTTTTT
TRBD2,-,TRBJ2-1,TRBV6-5,CASTMGLAYEQFF,TGTGCCAGCACTATGGGACTAGCATACGAGCAGTTCTTC
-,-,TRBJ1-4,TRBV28,CASRQGAVEKLFF,TGTGCCAGCCGGCAAGGGGCAGTTGAAAAACTGTTTTTT
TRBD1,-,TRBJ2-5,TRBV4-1,CASSQPDRVETQYF,TGCGCCAGCAGCCAACCGGACAGGGTGGAGACCCAGTACTTC
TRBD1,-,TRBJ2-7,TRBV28,CASSHLDRVEQYF,TGTGCCAGCAGTCACCTCGACAGGGTCGAGCAGTACTTC
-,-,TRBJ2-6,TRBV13,CASRGSPGANVLTF,TGTGCCAGCAGGGGGAGTCCTGGGGCCAACGTCCTGACTTTC
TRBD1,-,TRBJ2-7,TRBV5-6,CASSSRTGTDQF,TGTGCCAGCAGCTCCAGGACAGGGACAGACCAATTC
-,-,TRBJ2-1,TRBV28,CASRPRLGRSYNEQFF,TGTGCCAGCAGACCCCGACTAGGACGCTCCTACAATGAGCAGTTCTTC
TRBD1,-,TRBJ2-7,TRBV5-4,CASSPIGTGPYEQYF,TGTGCCAGCAGCCCTATAGGGACAGGGCCCTACGAGCAGTACTTC
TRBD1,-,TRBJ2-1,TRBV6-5,CASSYTSGGGYNEQFF,TGTGCCAGCAGTTACACTTCAGGGGGCGGCTACAATGAGCAGTTCTTC
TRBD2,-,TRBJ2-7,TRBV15,CATSSRGEAYEQYF,TGTGCCACCAGCAGCCGGGGGGAAGCCTACGAGCAGTACTTC
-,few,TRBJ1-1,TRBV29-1,CSAMTGSTEAFF,TGCAGCGCTATGACAGGAAGCACTGAAGCTTTCTTT
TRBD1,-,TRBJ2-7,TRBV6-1,CASRSGQGFYEQYF,TGTGCCAGCAGGAGCGGACAGGGGTTCTACGAGCAGTACTTC
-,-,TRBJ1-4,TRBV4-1,CASSQGAGATNEKLFF,TGCGCCAGCAGCCAAGGCGCGGGTGCAACTAATGAAAAACTGTTTTTT
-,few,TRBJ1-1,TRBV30,CAWRPQGMNTEAFF,TGTGCCTGGAGGCCCCAGGGGATGAACACTGAAGCTTTCTTT
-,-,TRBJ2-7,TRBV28,CASIPGGGVGYEQYF,TGTGCCAGCATCCCGGGGGGCGGGGTAGGCTACGAGCAGTACTTC
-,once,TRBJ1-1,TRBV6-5,CASKMGGEGTEAFF,TGTGCCAGCAAAATGGGGGGGGAGGGCACTGAAGCTTTCTTT
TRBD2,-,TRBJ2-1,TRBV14,CASSQDHSGGAGEQFF,TGTGCCAGCAGCCAAGATCACAGCGGGGGGGCCGGTGAGCAGTTCTTC
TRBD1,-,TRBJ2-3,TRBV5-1,CASSLEGGENTQYF,TGCGCCAGCAGCTTGGAAGGGGGCGAAAATACGCAGTATTTT
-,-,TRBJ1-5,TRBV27,CASSPYAGNNQPQHF,TGTGCCAGCAGCCCTTACGCGGGGAATAATCAGCCCCAGCATTTT